Presented here are 30 T cell receptor beta chains from one specimen sequenced in a study of blood T cell repertoires in COVID-19. The repertoire was sequenced with immunoSEQ multiplex PCR; TCRdb's copy has only in-frame clones and lacks some. The table includes about 100,000 clones, roughly 92% detected once. The sample was peripheral blood. The receptors here all came from a man in his sixties with acute or convalescent COVID-19.

The chain joins TRBV7-6 to TRBJ1-4; 7 bases match TRBD1. The CDR3 length is 16 residues. Germline CDR1 and CDR2: SGHVS and FNYEAQ. The junction had 8 bases not matched to a gene; V was cut back by 0 bases and J by 7 bases. CDR3 DNA sequence: TGTGCCAGCAGCTTAGCGACGGCGGCAGGGGGTGAAAAACTGTTTTTT. Translation gives CASSLATAAGGEKLFF.

The rearrangement joins TRBV5-4 to TRBJ2-2; possibly TRBD2 for D (5 bases). Germline assignment: CDR1 SGHNT and CDR2 YYREEE (reference sequence). CDR3 size: 12 residues. Trimming shortened V by 6 bases and J by 6 bases, and 9 bases separated the two germline ends. In DNA, the CDR3 is TGTGCCAGCACCGGAGGACCCGGGGAGCTGTTTTTT. It yields the protein CASTGGPGELFF.

This clone has just one count. The V and J genes are TRBV13 and TRBJ1-2, with 8 bases aligning to TRBD1. Trimming cost V 5 bases and J 0 bases; bases outside gene matches: 11. CDR1 PRHDT and CDR2 FYEKMQ come from the germline V gene (reference sequence). The CDR3 covers 17 residues. The CDR3 DNA reads as TGTGCCAGCAGCCCAGGGGGCGGACTTATTTCTAACTATGGCTACACCTTC. It translates to CASSPGGGLISNYGYTF.

V usage is TRBV6-6 and J usage is TRBJ1-1, with D hard to call. The CDR3 has 11 amino acids. Germline V lookup: CDR1 MNHNY, CDR2 SVGAGI (reference sequence). In DNA, the CDR3 is TGTGCAGCCGGGTTGAACACTGAAGCTTTCTTT. This gives the protein CAAGLNTEAFF.

The V and J genes are TRBV5-1 and TRBJ1-4, with TRBD1 matching 8 bases. Germline V gene sequence: CDR1 SGHRS, CDR2 YFSETQ. Losses at the gene ends were 3 bases for V and 6 bases for J; bases not matched to a gene: 7. CDR3 length equals 15 residues. The CDR3 sequence: CASSSQGAKDEKLFF. CDR3 nucleotide sequence: TGCGCCAGCAGCTCGCAGGGGGCAAAGGATGAAAAACTGTTTTTT.

The V call is TRBV6-1, the J call TRBJ1-2; a weak D match, TRBD1 (6 bases). With 3 bases removed from V and 8 bases from J, the gap between germline ends came to 16 bases. Germline-derived CDR1 and CDR2 are MNHNS and SASEGT. The CDR3 length is 14 residues. In nucleotides, the CDR3 is TGTGCCAGCAGTGAGGATGGGGGCGCTTGGGGCTACACCTTC. Translated: CASSEDGGAWGYTF.

The sample holds one count of this clone. This chain uses TRBV18 with TRBJ1-6; D is unresolved. V shed 6 bases and J shed 12 bases, with 15 bases lying between them. This CDR3 has 13 residues. The germline V gene has CDR1 KGHSH and CDR2 LQKENI. The CDR3 spells CASSSSDTEPLHF. CDR3 coding DNA: TGTGCCAGCTCCAGCTCAGACACTGAACCCCTCCACTTT.

The V gene is TRBV2, the J gene TRBJ1-4; 8 positions match TRBD1. Germline V gene lookup returns CDR1 SNHLY and CDR2 FYNNEI. The CDR3 consists of 13 residues. V dropped 5 bases and J dropped 7; count of bases not matched to a gene: 3. In nucleotides, the CDR3 is TGTGCCAGCAGTTACGACAGGGGTGAAAAACTGTTTTTT. Protein sequence: CASSYDRGEKLFF. Supplemented by reference TRBV2 and TRBJ1-4, the full variable domain reads EPEVTQTPSHQVTQMGQEVILRCVPISNHLYFYWYRQILGQKVEFLVSFYNNEISEKSEIFDDQFSVERPDGSNFTLKIRSTKLEDSAMYFCASSYDRGEKLFFGSGTQLSVL.

The chain has TRBV11-3 and TRBJ2-1; tentative D call: TRBD2 (6 bases). CDR3 length: 14 residues. Trimming removed 4 bases from V and 8 bases from J, with 15 bases in between. Germline CDR1 is SGHNT and CDR2 is YENEEA. The CDR3 reads CASSSEGTDDEQFF. CDR3 nucleotides: TGTGCCAGCAGCTCGGAAGGGACTGACGATGAGCAGTTCTTC.

V usage is TRBV14 and J usage is TRBJ1-5; 8 nucleotides agree with TRBD1. The CDR3 totals 16 residues. The junction had 7 bases not matched to a gene; V was cut back by 1 base and J by 5 bases. Per germline, CDR1 SGHDN and CDR2 FVKESK. The CDR3 bases are TGTGCCAGCAGCCAAGGGGGGACAGGTAACGATCAGCCCCAGCATTTT. Its translation: CASSQGGTGNDQPQHF.

The gene calls are TRBV15 and TRBJ1-5; 7 bases match TRBD1. In germline, CDR1 is LNHNV, CDR2 YYDKDF (reference sequence). The trim removed 4 bases at V and 1 base at J, leaving 7 bases unmatched. There are 16 residues in the CDR3. CDR3 amino acids: CATSKRQGVSNQPQHF. In DNA form, the CDR3 reads TGTGCCACCAGCAAACGACAGGGCGTGAGCAATCAGCCCCAGCATTTT.

The J gene is TRBJ1-1, the V gene TRBV11-2; no clear D gene. The V gene lost 0 bases and the J gene lost 0 bases, with 8 bases spanning the gap. The CDR3 consists of 15 residues. Germline V gene lookup returns CDR1 SGHAT and CDR2 FQNNGV. The CDR3 protein is CASSLDRVVNTEAFF. The CDR3, as DNA: TGTGCCAGCAGCTTAGATCGTGTCGTGAACACTGAAGCTTTCTTT.

This chain links TRBV11-3 with TRBJ1-3; tentative D call: TRBD1 (6 bases). V was shortened by 1 base and J by 6 bases, with 19 bases between the two germline ends. This CDR3 comprises 17 residues. CDR1 and CDR2 (germline): SGHNT, YENEEA. DNA of the CDR3: TGTGCCAGCAGCTTAGCCTCTCCGCAGGGGTACGAAAACACCATATATTTT. Translation gives CASSLASPQGYENTIYF.

CDR3 sequence (DNA): TGCGCCAGCAGCCAACGGGAAACAGGGTTGATGGGGGAAAAACTGTTTTTT. Translating gives CASSQRETGLMGEKLFF. The rearrangement links TRBV4-1 to TRBJ1-4; TRBD1 might be the D (6 bases). CDR3 length: 17 residues. CDR1 is MGHRA and CDR2 is YSYEKL in the germline V gene. Trimming removed 2 bases at V and 8 bases at J, with 21 bases between.

The CDR3 protein is CASSLGLAGSYEQYF. The CDR3 nucleotides read TGCGCCAGCAGCTTGGGACTAGCGGGGTCCTACGAGCAGTACTTC. This chain links TRBV5-1 with TRBJ2-7; TRBD2 agrees at 11 bases. CDR1 and CDR2 from the germline V gene are SGHRS and YFSETQ. V lost 0 bases and J lost 1; bases outside the gene matches: 0. The CDR3 length is 15 residues.

The chain combines TRBV7-9 with TRBJ1-4; D remains unclear. CDR3 length equals 14 residues. Deletions cut 2 bases from V and 4 bases from J, with 8 bases between. CDR1 is SEHNR and CDR2 is FQNEAQ in the germline V gene (reference sequence). The CDR3 spells CASSLSQDNEKLFF. CDR3 nucleotide sequence: TGTGCCAGCAGCTTATCCCAGGATAATGAAAAACTGTTTTTT. Complete variable domain (other parts from reference TRBV7-9 and TRBJ1-4): DTGVSQNPRHKITKRGQNVTFRCDPISEHNRLYWYRQTLGQGPEFLTYFQNEAQLEKSRLLSDRFSAERPKGSFSTLEIQRTEQGDSAMYLCASSLSQDNEKLFFGSGTQLSVL.

The CDR3, as DNA: TGTGCCAGCAGCCATAAGGACAGTTTGGGAAACACCATATATTTT. This codes for CASSHKDSLGNTIYF. The chain combines TRBV7-8 with TRBJ1-3, with D perhaps matching TRBD1 (6 bases). The CDR3 loop spans 15 amino acids. V was cut by 5 bases and J by 4 bases, with 15 bases left in between. In germline, CDR1 is SGHVS, CDR2 FQNEAQ.

The chain combines TRBV5-6 with TRBJ1-2, with D maybe TRBD1 (5 bases). CDR1 SGHDT and CDR2 YYEEEE come from the germline V gene. With 4 bases removed from V and 2 bases from J, the gap between germline ends came to 15 bases. This CDR3 has 15 residues. Written as DNA, the CDR3 is TGTGCCAGCAGCCCTTTACCGGACACAAACTATGGCTACACCTTC. Its protein product is CASSPLPDTNYGYTF.

This chain links TRBV19 with TRBJ2-1, with unresolved D. Germline loops: CDR1 LNHDA, CDR2 SQIVND (reference sequence). The CDR3 is 12 amino acids. The V and J ends lost 6 bases and 5 bases respectively, with 8 bases between them. The CDR3 nucleotides are TGTGCCAGTAGAGCGAGAAACAATGAGCAGTTCTTC. Encoded protein: CASRARNNEQFF.

The chain combines TRBV28 with TRBJ2-5; D possibly corresponds to TRBD1 (5 bases). V was pared by 3 bases and J by 3 bases, with 5 bases between. Germline V gives CDR1 MDHEN, CDR2 SYDVKM. The CDR3 sequence is 12 residues long. The CDR3 DNA sequence: TGTGCCAGCAGTTTCAGGGAAGAGACCCAGTACTTC. Protein: CASSFREETQYF.

The chain combines TRBV28 with TRBJ1-1; D is perhaps TRBD1 (6 bases). Germline V gives CDR1 MDHEN, CDR2 SYDVKM. CDR3 length: 15 amino acids. Trimming stripped 6 bases from V and 0 bases from J, with 14 bases between. In nucleotides, the CDR3 is TGTGCCAGCAGCTCCGGGGGGGCCATGAACACTGAAGCTTTCTTT. Residues: CASSSGGAMNTEAFF.

The chain is built from TRBV28 and TRBJ1-4; TRBD1 might be the D (5 bases). Per germline, CDR1 MDHEN and CDR2 SYDVKM. The CDR3 runs to 14 residues. The ends were cut back, 3 bases at V and 3 bases at J, with 8 bases in the middle. Here the CDR3 reads CASSFQGANEKLFF. The CDR3 DNA follows: TGTGCCAGCAGTTTTCAGGGTGCTAATGAAAAACTGTTTTTT.

This chain uses TRBV29-1 with TRBJ1-4; D perhaps matches TRBD1 (5 bases). The V gene's germline CDR1 is SQVTM and CDR2 ANQGSEA. Deletions cut 7 bases from V and 7 bases from J, with 22 bases between. This CDR3 contains 15 residues. As DNA, the CDR3 is TGCAGCGCCTACCGAACGGGAGTTGGGGGTGAAAAACTGTTTTTT. It is translated as CSAYRTGVGGEKLFF.

The rearrangement joins TRBV29-1 to TRBJ2-1; D not certain. The CDR3 sequence is 14 residues long. Trimming shortened V by 4 bases and J by 1 base, and 11 bases separated the two germline ends. Germline V gene data show CDR1 as SQVTM and CDR2 as ANQGSEA. As DNA, the CDR3 is TGCAGCGTTGTTTCTAGGCGATCCTACAATGAGCAGTTCTTC. Amino acids: CSVVSRRSYNEQFF.

The chain carries TRBV21-1 and TRBJ1-5; the table's D call, TRBD1, has no DNA check behind it. TRBV21-1 is assigned pseudogene status. CDR3 length equals 15 residues. CDR3 coding DNA: TGTGCCAGCAAACACGGACAGTCGTCTAGCCAGCCCCAGCATTTT. Translating it yields CASKHGQSSSQPQHF.

The gene calls are TRBV5-4 and TRBJ2-3; weak D call: TRBD1 (7 bases). This CDR3 region has 14 residues. The V gene's germline CDR1 is SGHNT and CDR2 YYREEE (reference sequence). V was shortened by 1 base and J by 3 bases, with 9 bases between the two germline ends. Written as DNA, the CDR3 is TGTGCCAGCAGCTTGCCAGGGGGGACAGATACGCAGTATTTT. The encoded protein is CASSLPGGTDTQYF.

The genes are TRBV7-9 and TRBJ2-1, with unresolved D. The V gene lost 1 base and the J gene lost 4 bases, with 8 bases spanning the gap. The CDR3 is 14 amino acids. Germline CDR1 SEHNR, CDR2 FQNEAQ (reference sequence). The CDR3 bases are TGTGCCAGCAGCTTAGGTTTCGGTTACAATGAGCAGTTCTTC. Translating gives CASSLGFGYNEQFF.

This clone is a singleton in its sample. This chain connects TRBV2 to TRBJ1-1; D is unresolved. The length of the CDR3 is 15 residues. Germline assignment: CDR1 SNHLY and CDR2 FYNNEI. V was clipped by 8 bases and J by 1 base, with 17 bases between them. The CDR3 here is CASAPRYTSNTEAFF. CDR3 sequence (DNA): TGTGCCAGCGCGCCGAGGTACACGTCGAACACTGAAGCTTTCTTT. Supplemented by reference TRBV2 and TRBJ1-1, the full variable domain reads EPEVTQTPSHQVTQMGQEVILRCVPISNHLYFYWYRQILGQKVEFLVSFYNNEISEKSEIFDDQFSVERPDGSNFTLKIRSTKLEDSAMYFCASAPRYTSNTEAFFGQGTRLTVV.

This chain uses TRBV29-1 with TRBJ2-1; 11 bases are a match to TRBD2. CDR3 length: 13 amino acids. Trimming cost V 4 bases and J 6 bases; bases outside gene matches: 2. Germline V gene data show CDR1 as SQVTM and CDR2 as ANQGSEA. For the CDR3, the DNA is TGCAGCGTTGGTACTAGCGGGAGCAATGAGCAGTTCTTC. Amino acids: CSVGTSGSNEQFF.

The chain couples TRBV4-1 to TRBJ2-2; the D is unclear. The CDR3 length is 14 residues. Germline CDR1 reads MGHRA; CDR2 reads YSYEKL. V was trimmed by 4 bases and J by 1 base, leaving 7 bases between them. The CDR3 sequence: CASSPPWNTGELFF. The CDR3 DNA is TGCGCCAGCAGCCCCCCTTGGAACACCGGGGAGCTGTTTTTT.